The source of this T cell receptor beta chain is a study of T cell repertoires in cytomegalovirus infection (dated by TCRdb to about 2019). Study-level background: Because public TCR beta signatures pointed to carriage of CMV infection together with the matching HLA type, the HLA type of each donor mattered for the analysis.

Here is what the overall study found, with its caveats: In both this cohort and an independent cohort of 352 donors, the cumulative frequency of public TCR beta family members distinguished carriers of CMV infection plus the relevant HLA type. The ex vivo response was dominated by HLA-C-restricted CMV-specific TCR beta clonotypes, and the single most frequent clonotype in two of eight donors was supplied by these HLA-C-restricted clonotypes.

Measured from the cysteine to the phenylalanine, the CDR3 is 14 residues long. Only the CDR3 part of the read is kept: 42 bases, read in frame from the first base. Taken from the germline V gene, the CDR1 and CDR2 loops are SQVTM and ANQGSEA. The junction shows trimming of 7 bases on V and 5 bases on J, and the gene matches do not reach 6 bases of it. Remarks on this clonotype: The clone's antigen remains unknown. Base-call qualities are not available, and no considerably larger clone is one nucleotide away.

For sequencing, an Illumina HiSeq 1500 was employed. TCRdb trimmed the raw reads at Q25, called clones with MiXCR and kept productive beta chains. CDR3 protein sequences are deduplicated, and each keeps its most common genes and DNA. Counted in this sample were about 300,000 distinct CDR3 sequences; 9.6% of them appeared once. The top ten constitute more than 2.5% of the sample. The origin of this receptor is a human donor in good health (CMV status not recorded). Some clones in this sample may be carry-over from other donors' samples. The chain couples TRBV29-1 to TRBJ2-5, and 14 junctional nucleotides match TRBD2. The sample comprised PBMCs. The sequenced DNA: TGCAGCGCAACGACTAGCGGGGGGGCCGAGACCCAGTACTTC. This gives the protein CSATTSGGAETQYF.